This entry concerns a single T cell receptor beta chain. The antigen is unknown. Primers for the PCR totalled 60 Vbeta and 13 Jbeta. Some clones are missing from TCRdb's copy, which holds only in-frame ones; the method was immunoSEQ multiplex PCR. In the table there are around 180,000 clones, about 72% of which are singletons. The data stem from a study of cytomegalovirus exposure and HLA in healthy donors. Study results and caveats: Previously analyzed data showed that most TCR beta V segments were productive at a frequency of about 87% or about 30%.

This CDR3 is built from 14 residues. CDR1 and CDR2 from the germline V gene are SEHNR and FQNEAQ (reference sequence). V lost 3 bases and J lost 2, with 10 bases in between. This sequence joins TRBV7-9 and TRBJ2-5, with a weak D call TRBD2 (5 bases). The material sequenced was PBMCs. The receptor was derived from a girl between 5 and 17 years old in good health and CMV-seronegative. The CDR3: CASSFYGIQETQYF. The CDR3 DNA follows: TGTGCCAGCAGCTTTTACGGGATTCAAGAGACCCAGTACTTC.